These 5 T cell receptor beta chains originate from one sample sequenced in a study of blood T cell repertoires in COVID-19. The data were produced by immunoSEQ multiplex PCR, yet TCRdb's version contains in-frame clones alone and is incomplete. This table has roughly 200,000 clones, 75% to 95% appearing once. The specimen was peripheral blood. These TCRs come from a man aged 45-65 years with acute or convalescent COVID-19.

The genes are TRBV6-5 and TRBJ1-5; no definite D call. CDR3 size: 13 residues. Germline V gene lookup returns CDR1 MNHEY and CDR2 SVGAGI. V was cut by 6 bases and J by 1 base, with 7 bases left in between. CDR3 coding DNA: TGTGCCAGCAGGATCCAGAGCAATCAGCCCCAGCATTTT. Its translation is CASRIQSNQPQHF.

Written as DNA, the CDR3 is TGTGCCAGCAGCCAGGACAGGCCTAGCGAGCAGTACGTC. It is translated as CASSQDRPSEQYV. The chain recombines TRBV6-6 with TRBJ2-7; the match to TRBD1 covers 7 bases. Germline V gene sequence: CDR1 MNHNY, CDR2 SVGAGI (reference sequence). The CDR3 has 13 amino acids. Trimming cost V 6 bases and J 6 bases; bases outside gene matches: 8.

The V and J genes are TRBV5-1 and TRBJ1-1; possible D gene TRBD1, 6 bases. CDR3 length equals 13 residues. The germline gives CDR1 SGHRS, CDR2 YFSETQ. V shed 6 bases and J shed 4 bases, with 13 bases lying between them. The CDR3 reads CASTIGGATEAFF. The CDR3 nucleotides are TGCGCCAGCACCATAGGGGGGGCCACTGAAGCTTTCTTT.

This rearrangement joins TRBV7-3 to TRBJ2-1, with 12 bases identical to TRBD2. The germline CDR1 and CDR2 sequences are SGHTA and FQGTGA. The CDR3 is 18 residues long. V was pared by 0 bases and J by 7 bases, with 10 bases of the junction left unmatched. For the CDR3, the DNA is TGTGCCAGCAGCTTAACCCCGACTAGCGGGAGAGGAAGGAATGAGCAGTTCTTC. Its protein is CASSLTPTSGRGRNEQFF.

CDR3 in amino acids: CASSPWGGEGTEAFF. CDR3 coding DNA: TGTGCCAGCAGCCCCTGGGGAGGGGAGGGCACTGAAGCTTTCTTT. V is TRBV7-8 and J is TRBJ1-1, with D possibly TRBD1 on 5 matching bases. Germline lookup yields CDR1 SGHVS and CDR2 FQNEAQ. Trimming shortened V by 5 bases and J by 4 bases, and 17 bases separated the two germline ends. CDR3 length equals 15 residues. Based on the CDR3 plus reference TRBV7-8 and TRBJ1-1, the full variable domain is GAGVSQSPRYKVAKRGQDVALRCDPISGHVSLFWYQQALGQGPEFLTYFQNEAQLDKSGLPSDRFFAERPEGSVSTLKIQRTQQEDSAVYLCASSPWGGEGTEAFFGQGTRLTVV.